The T cell receptor beta chain under discussion was sequenced for a study of cytomegalovirus exposure and HLA in healthy donors. This clone was counted between two and nine times. What it recognizes is unknown. Vbeta (60) and Jbeta (13) primers were used in the PCR. TCRdb's copy holds only in-frame clones and misses some; the assay was immunoSEQ multiplex PCR. The sample has roughly 150,000 clones, around 80% seen once. Notes on the study in general: The authors enumerated roughly 160 TCR beta chains as linked to cytomegalovirus.

V gave up 1 base and J gave up 0 bases, with 15 bases separating them. This CDR3 region has 18 residues. Germline V lookup: CDR1 PRHDT, CDR2 FYEKMQ (reference sequence). Sequencing was carried out using PBMCs. V is TRBV13 and J is TRBJ2-2; D is perhaps TRBD1 (6 bases). The TCR sequence derives from a man aged 18 to 30 in good health and CMV-seropositive. CDR3: CASSLVVRGLANTGELFF. The DNA for the CDR3 is TGTGCCAGCAGCTTAGTTGTCAGGGGCCTCGCGAACACCGGGGAGCTGTTTTTT.